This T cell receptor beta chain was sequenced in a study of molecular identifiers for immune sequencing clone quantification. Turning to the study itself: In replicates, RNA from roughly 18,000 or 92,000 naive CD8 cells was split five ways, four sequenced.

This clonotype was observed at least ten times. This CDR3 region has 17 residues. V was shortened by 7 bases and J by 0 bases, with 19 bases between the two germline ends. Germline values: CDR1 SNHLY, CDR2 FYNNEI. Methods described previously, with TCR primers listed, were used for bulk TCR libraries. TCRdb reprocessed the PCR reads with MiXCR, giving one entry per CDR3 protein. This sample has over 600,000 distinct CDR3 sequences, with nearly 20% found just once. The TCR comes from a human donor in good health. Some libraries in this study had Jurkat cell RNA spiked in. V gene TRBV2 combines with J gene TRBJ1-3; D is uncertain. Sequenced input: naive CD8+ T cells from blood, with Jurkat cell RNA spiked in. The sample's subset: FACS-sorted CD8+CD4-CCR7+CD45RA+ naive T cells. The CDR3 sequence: CASKPLESTSSGNTIYF. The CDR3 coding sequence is TGTGCCAGCAAGCCCCTCGAGTCGACTAGCTCTGGAAACACCATATATTTT.